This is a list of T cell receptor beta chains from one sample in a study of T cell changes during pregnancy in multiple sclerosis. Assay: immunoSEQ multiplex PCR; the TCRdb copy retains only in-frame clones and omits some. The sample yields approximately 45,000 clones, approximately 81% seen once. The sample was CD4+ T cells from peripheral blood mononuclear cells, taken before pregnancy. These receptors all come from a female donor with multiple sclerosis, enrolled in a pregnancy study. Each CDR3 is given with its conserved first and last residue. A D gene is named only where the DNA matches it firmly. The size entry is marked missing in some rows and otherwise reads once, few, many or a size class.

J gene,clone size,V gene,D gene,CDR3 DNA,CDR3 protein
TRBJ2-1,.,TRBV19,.,TGTGCCAGTAGTTCACAGGGAAGGGTCAATGAGCAGTTCTTC,CASSSQGRVNEQFF
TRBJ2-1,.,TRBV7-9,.,TGTGCCAGCAGCTTGGTGTGGAGCTCCTACAATGAGCAGTTCTTC,CASSLVWSSYNEQFF
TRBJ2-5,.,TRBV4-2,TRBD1,TGTGCCAGCAGCCAAGCGCCGACAGGGGGCGCCGGGGAGACCCAGTACTTC,CASSQAPTGGAGETQYF
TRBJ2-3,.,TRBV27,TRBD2,TGTGCCAGCAGTTTACAGCTAGCGGGAGCGGGAGATACGCAGTATTTT,CASSLQLAGAGDTQYF
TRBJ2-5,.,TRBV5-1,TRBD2,TGCGCCAGCAGCTTACAACCGGGACAGGCAGCGGGGGGGCAAGAGACCCAGTACTTC,CASSLQPGQAAGGQETQYF
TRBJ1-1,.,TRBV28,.,TGTGCCAGCTCATCAGTGAACACTGAAGCTTTCTTT,CASSSVNTEAFF
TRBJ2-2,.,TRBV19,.,TGTGCCAGCCAGGGACAGAACACCGGGGAGCTGTTTTTT,CASQGQNTGELFF
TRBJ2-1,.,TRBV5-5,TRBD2,TGTGCCAGCAGCCCCGGGACTAGCTCCTACAATGAGCAGTTCTTC,CASSPGTSSYNEQFF
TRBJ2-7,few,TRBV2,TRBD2,TGTGCCGGATCAAACATAGCGGGGCTCTCCTACGAGCAGTACTTC,CAGSNIAGLSYEQYF
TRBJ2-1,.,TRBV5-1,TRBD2,TGCGCCAGCAGCTTGGCGGCGGGAGTCGTTAACAATGAGCAGTTCTTC,CASSLAAGVVNNEQFF
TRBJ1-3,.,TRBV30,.,TGTGCCTGGAGTGTCATCTCTGGAAACACCATATATTTT,CAWSVISGNTIYF
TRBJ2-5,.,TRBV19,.,TGTGCCAGTAGTATCATAGGAGGGCCCGAAGAGACCCAGTACTTC,CASSIIGGPEETQYF
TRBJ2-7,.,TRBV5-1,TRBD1,TGCGCCAGCGGGACAGGGATCCACGAGCAGTACTTC,CASGTGIHEQYF
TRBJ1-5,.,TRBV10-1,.,TGCGCCAGCAGGGGGGGACGCAATCAGCCCCAGCATTTT,CASRGGRNQPQHF
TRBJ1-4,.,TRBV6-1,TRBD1,TGTGCCAGCAGAACGCCGGGACAGGGTGAAAAACTGTTTTTT,CASRTPGQGEKLFF
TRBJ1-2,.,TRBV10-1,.,TGCGCCAGCAGTGCCTCGCCGGACGGCACAGGGTATGGCTACACCTTC,CASSASPDGTGYGYTF
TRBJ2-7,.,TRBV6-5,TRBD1,TGTGCCAGCAGTTACTCCCGACAGGGGGATTACGAGCAGTACTTC,CASSYSRQGDYEQYF
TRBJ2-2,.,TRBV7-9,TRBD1,TGTGCCAGCAGCCGAACCGGGACAGAGAACACCGGGGAGCTGTTTTTT,CASSRTGTENTGELFF
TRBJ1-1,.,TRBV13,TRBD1,TGTGCCAGCAGCTTGACCTGGGACAGGGCAACTCCTAGAGACATGAACACTGAAGCTTTCTTT,CASSLTWDRATPRDMNTEAFF
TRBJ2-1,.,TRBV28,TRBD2,TGTGCCAGCAGAACTCCTAGCGGGAGGCTTGAGCAGTTCTTC,CASRTPSGRLEQFF
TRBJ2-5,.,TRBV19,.,TGTGCCAGTAGTATCCAGGACCAAGAGACCCAGTACTTC,CASSIQDQETQYF
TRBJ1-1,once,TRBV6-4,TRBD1,TGTGCCAGCGCACCGGGACAGGGCGGTACTGAAGCTTTCTTT,CASAPGQGGTEAFF
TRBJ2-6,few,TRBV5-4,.,TGTGCCAGCAGCCCCGGGGGGCAGGCCGGGGCCAACGTCCTGACTTTC,CASSPGGQAGANVLTF
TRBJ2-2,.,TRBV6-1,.,TGTGCCAGTGGGGTTGGGGGGACGGTGACCGGGGAGCTGTTTTTT,CASGVGGTVTGELFF
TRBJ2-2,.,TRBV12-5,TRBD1,TGTGCTAGTGGCCTAATGCTACAGGGGACCGGGGAGCTGTTTTTT,CASGLMLQGTGELFF
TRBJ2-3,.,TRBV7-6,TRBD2,TGTGCCAGCAGCCAACGGGAGGCGGGGGGAAGCACAGATACGCAGTATTTT,CASSQREAGGSTDTQYF
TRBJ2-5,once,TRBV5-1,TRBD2,TGCGCCAGCAGCTTCCAGACCGGGACTAGCGGAGAGACCCAGTACTTC,CASSFQTGTSGETQYF
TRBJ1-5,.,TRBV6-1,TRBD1,TGTGCCAGCAGTGGGTTACAGGGGGCTCTTCAGCCCCAGCATTTT,CASSGLQGALQPQHF
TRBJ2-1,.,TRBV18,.,TGTGCCAGCTCACCATTTTTTACCGGGGGGCTTCAAGGTGACTACAATGAGCAGTTCTTC,CASSPFFTGGLQGDYNEQFF
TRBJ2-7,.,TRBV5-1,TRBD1,TGCGCCAGCAGCTTGGAGGGGACAGAGACCTACGAGCAGTACTTC,CASSLEGTETYEQYF
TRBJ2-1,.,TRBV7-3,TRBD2,TGTGCCAGCAGCTCTAGCGGGGGTGGGCGCAATGAGCAGTTCTTC,CASSSSGGGRNEQFF
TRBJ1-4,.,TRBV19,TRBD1,TGTGCCAGTAGACATCCAGGGGGCCTGGAAAAACTGTTTTTT,CASRHPGGLEKLFF
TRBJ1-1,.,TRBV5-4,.,TGTGCCAGCAGCTTGGGCTCGGTGAACACTGAAGCTTTCTTT,CASSLGSVNTEAFF
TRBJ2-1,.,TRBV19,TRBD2,TGTGCCAGTAGTATCGCCCCGGGGCTCCTAGCGGGGGGGCGGAGTGAGCAGTTCTTC,CASSIAPGLLAGGRSEQFF
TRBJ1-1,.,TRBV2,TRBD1,TGTGCCAGCCCGGGACAGCCGAACACTGAAGCTTTCTTT,CASPGQPNTEAFF
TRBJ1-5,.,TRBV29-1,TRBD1,TGCAGCGTAGGGATACAGGGGAGCAATCAGCCCCAGCATTTT,CSVGIQGSNQPQHF
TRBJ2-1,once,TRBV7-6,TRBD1,TGTGCCAGCAGCTTAGCCGGGACAGGGGAGGTTGAGCAGTTCTTC,CASSLAGTGEVEQFF
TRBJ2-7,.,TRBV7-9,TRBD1,TGTGCCAGCAGCCCGTCGACAGGGGCGAACGAGCAGTACTTC,CASSPSTGANEQYF
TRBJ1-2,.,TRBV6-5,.,TGTGCCAGCAGACTTGGGGCGGGGATCTATGGCTACACCTTC,CASRLGAGIYGYTF
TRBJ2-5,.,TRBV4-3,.,TGCGCCAGCAGCCAAGGCGGAAACCAAGAGACCCAGTACTTC,CASSQGGNQETQYF
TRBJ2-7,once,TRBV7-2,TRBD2,TGTGCCAGCAGCTGGGGACTAGCGGCCTCCTACGAGCAGTACTTC,CASSWGLAASYEQYF
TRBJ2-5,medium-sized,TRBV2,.,TGTGCCAGCAGTAGGGAGGCAGAGACCCAGTACTTC,CASSREAETQYF
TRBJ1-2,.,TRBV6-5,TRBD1,TGTGCCAGCAGTCCGCGGACAGGGGCTGGCTACACCTTC,CASSPRTGAGYTF
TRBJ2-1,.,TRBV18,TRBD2,TGTGCCAGCTCACGGACATCGGCGGTGCCTCGGACTAGCGGGGGGGCCGGTGAGCAGTTCTTC,CASSRTSAVPRTSGGAGEQFF
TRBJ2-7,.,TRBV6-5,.,TGTGCCAGCAGTCAACCGGGACAAGGATCCTACGAGCAGTACTTC,CASSQPGQGSYEQYF
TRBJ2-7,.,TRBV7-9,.,TGTGCCAGCAGCTTAGGAGGCCAGCGCCTCTCCTACGAGCAGTACTTC,CASSLGGQRLSYEQYF
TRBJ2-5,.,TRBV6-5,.,TGTGCCAGCAGCCGCTCCGGGACTCTCCAAGAGACCCAGTACTTC,CASSRSGTLQETQYF
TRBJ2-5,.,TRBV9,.,TGTGCCAGCAGCGTTGGGCGACCTCAGCGGGAGACCCAGTACTTC,CASSVGRPQRETQYF
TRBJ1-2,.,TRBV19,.,TGTGCCAGTAGTACCGGAGGTAACTATGGCTACACCTTC,CASSTGGNYGYTF
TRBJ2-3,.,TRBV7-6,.,TGTGCCAGCAGCTTAATTGAGGGAAGCACAGATACGCAGTATTTT,CASSLIEGSTDTQYF
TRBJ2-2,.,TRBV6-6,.,TGTGCCAGCAGTTACAGGGCTGGGGGGACCGGGGAGCTGTTTTTT,CASSYRAGGTGELFF
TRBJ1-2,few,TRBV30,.,TGTGCCTGGACTCTTCCGGAGAAAGGCTACACCTTC,CAWTLPEKGYTF
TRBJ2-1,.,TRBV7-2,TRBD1,TGTGCCAGCAGCCGACAAAGGGGGCGGGATGAGCAGTTCTTC,CASSRQRGRDEQFF
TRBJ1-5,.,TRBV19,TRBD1,TGTGCCAGTAGCCCAGGGGGTAGCAATCAGCCCCAGCATTTT,CASSPGGSNQPQHF